Below are 15 T cell receptor beta chains sequenced from a single sample in a study of T cells after yellow fever vaccination. In TCRdb, the 5' RACE reads were re-called with MiXCR into one record per CDR3 protein. There are 500,000 to 650,000 distinct CDR3 sequences in the sample; around 12% occur only once, and under 15% lies in the top ten. Sequencing used PBMCs, obtained on the day of the yellow fever booster vaccination. The receptors stem from a man aged 25 to 45 who received the YFV17D yellow fever vaccine.

The chain couples TRBV7-2 to TRBJ2-3; a possible D gene is TRBD2 (6 bases). V lost 7 bases and J lost 2, with 22 bases in between. The germline V gene encodes CDR1 SGHTA and CDR2 FQGNSA. The CDR3 runs to 17 residues. The CDR3 sequence: CASTESGRETYTDTQYF. The CDR3 nucleotides read TGTGCCAGCACCGAATCGGGGCGGGAAACCTACACAGATACGCAGTATTTT.

This clonotype has ten or more counts. J is TRBJ2-2 and V is TRBV3-1; possibly TRBD1 for D (6 bases). V lost 3 bases to trimming and J lost 3 bases, with 14 bases between them. CDR3 length: 16 residues. CDR1 LGHDT and CDR2 YNNKEL come from the germline V gene (reference sequence). The CDR3 region is CASSHRQVVDTGELFF. As DNA, the CDR3 is TGTGCCAGCAGCCACCGACAGGTTGTTGACACCGGGGAGCTGTTTTTT.

This chain joins TRBV10-2 and TRBJ2-7, with D perhaps TRBD1 (5 bases). Trimming cost V 4 bases and J 6 bases, with 10 bases left between them. The CDR3 loop spans 12 amino acids. The germline V gene has CDR1 WSHSY and CDR2 SAAADI. The CDR3 is CASSGRVTEQYF. The CDR3 coding sequence is TGCGCCAGCAGTGGCAGGGTAACCGAGCAGTACTTC.

This clonotype turned up a few times. The genes are TRBV30 and TRBJ2-6; D not certain. V was pared by 5 bases and J by 1 base, with 3 bases between. Germline assignment: CDR1 GTSNPN and CDR2 SVGIG (reference sequence). The CDR3 spans 12 residues. The CDR3 sequence: CAWASGANVLTF. CDR3 nucleotide sequence: TGTGCCTGGGCATCTGGGGCCAACGTCCTGACTTTC.

The table lists this clonotype with a few counts. This chain joins TRBV5-6 and TRBJ2-7; possibly TRBD1 or TRBD2 for D (5 bases each). CDR3 length: 16 residues. V was shortened by 0 bases and J by 2 bases, with 15 bases between the two germline ends. From germline, CDR1 is SGHDT and CDR2 YYEEEE. As DNA, the CDR3 is TGTGCCAGCAGCTTGGCCCTCGGGACGACCCCCTACGAGCAGTACTTC. This encodes CASSLALGTTPYEQYF.

This chain joins TRBV21-1 and TRBJ1-3; the table's D call, TRBD1, was not checked against the DNA. TRBV21-1 is a pseudogene. The CDR3 is 17 amino acids. The CDR3 nucleotides are TGTGCCAGCAGCAAAGATGCCCCGTATCGCTCTGGAAACACCATATATTTT. It encodes CASSKDAPYRSGNTIYF.

This rearrangement joins TRBV20-1 to TRBJ1-4; D is unresolved. This CDR3 spans 14 amino acids. The V gene lost 1 base and the J gene lost 8 bases, with 14 bases spanning the gap. The germline V gene encodes CDR1 DFQATT and CDR2 SNEGSKA (reference sequence). This CDR3 is CSARVTAFGEKLFF. For the CDR3, the DNA is TGCAGTGCTAGAGTGACGGCATTCGGAGAAAAACTGTTTTTT.

This clonotype was found many times. The CDR3 loop reads CASSQDLKLHSYEQYF. The CDR3 DNA is TGCGCCAGCAGCCAAGATTTAAAGCTCCACTCCTACGAGCAGTACTTC. The rearrangement joins TRBV4-3 to TRBJ2-7; no firm D call. CDR3 length equals 16 residues. Germline V gene lookup returns CDR1 LGHNA and CDR2 YSLEER. V dropped 0 bases and J dropped 0 bases, with 12 bases sitting between them.

The CDR3 sequence is CASSESGGMDEQYF. The DNA of the CDR3 is TGCGCCAGCAGTGAGTCGGGAGGCATGGACGAGCAGTACTTC. The gene calls are TRBV10-1 and TRBJ2-7; D is possibly TRBD2 (6 bases). Trimming took 0 bases from V and 5 from J, leaving 11 bases between them. The CDR3 covers 14 residues. CDR1 is WNHNN, CDR2 SYGVQD, per germline (reference sequence).

The genes are TRBV5-1 and TRBJ2-3; D gene unclear. From germline, CDR1 is SGHRS and CDR2 YFSETQ. V gave up 6 bases and J gave up 6 bases, with 8 bases separating them. The CDR3 spans 11 residues. CDR3 sequence (DNA): TGCGCCAGCAACCTTATGGATACGCAGTATTTT. Translating gives CASNLMDTQYF.

This clonotype has just a few counts. The chain uses TRBV11-3 and TRBJ2-5; 10 bases match TRBD2. CDR1 SGHNT and CDR2 YENEEA come from the germline V gene. J gave up 1 base and V 4 bases, and 6 bases lay outside the gene matches. The CDR3 length is 16 residues. In nucleotides, the CDR3 is TGTGCCAGCAGCTACCAGCGGGAGGGCCTCCAAGAGACCCAGTACTTC. This gives the protein CASSYQREGLQETQYF.

J is TRBJ1-6 and V is TRBV20-1; TRBD1 is a possible D gene (5 bases). CDR1 is DFQATT, CDR2 SNEGSKA, per germline (reference sequence). Trimming removed 0 bases from V and 3 bases from J, with 12 bases in between. The CDR3 covers 16 residues. The CDR3 nucleotides are TGCAGTGCTAGAGATCTACTGACAGACTATAATTCACCCCTCCACTTT. It is translated as CSARDLLTDYNSPLHF.

The table lists this clonotype with a few counts. The chain uses TRBV27 and TRBJ2-7; the D gene is possibly TRBD1 (6 bases). There are 14 residues in the CDR3. Trimming took off 9 bases at V and 4 bases at J, with 19 bases between the two ends. Germline loops: CDR1 MNHEY, CDR2 SMNVEV (reference sequence). The CDR3 DNA reads TGTGCCAGTCATGACAGGAGTACTTCTTACGAGCAGTACTTC. Translating gives CASHDRSTSYEQYF.

For this clonotype: Compared with germline, one end of the junction differs, possibly owing to a read error. The V gene is TRBV11-2, the J gene TRBJ2-5; D uncertain. Germline CDR1 SGHAT, CDR2 FQNNGV. This CDR3 spans 12 amino acids. CDR3 protein: CASSTPQGTQYF. The CDR3 DNA is TGTGCCAGCAGCACCCCCCAAGGGACCCAGTACTTC. The whole variable domain, remainder taken from reference TRBV11-2 and TRBJ2-5, is EAGVAQSPRYKIIEKRQSVAFWCNPISGHATLYWYQQILGQGPKLLIQFQNNGVVDDSQLPKDRFSAERLKGVDSTLKIQPAKLEDSAVYLCASSTPQGTQYFGPGTRLLVL.

This clonotype was picked up a small number of times. The V gene is TRBV6-2 or TRBV6-3, the J gene TRBJ2-3, with D maybe TRBD2 (5 bases). CDR3 length: 12 amino acids. The germline CDR1 and CDR2 sequences are MNHEY and SVGEGT. Trimming removed 5 bases from V and 6 bases from J, with 9 bases in between. The CDR3 spells CASSMIADTQYF. In nucleotides, the CDR3 is TGTGCCAGCAGTATGATAGCGGATACGCAGTATTTT.